This entry lists 21 T cell receptor beta chains sequenced from one sample in a study of shared clonotypes between healthy human individuals. Only in-frame clones appear in the TCRdb table, and some are missing; sequencing was by immunoSEQ multiplex PCR. The data contain 950,000 to 1,100,000 clones, around 75% of them singletons. Sequencing was performed on memory CD4+ T cells sorted from blood. The subset denotes: CD45RA-negative fraction. The receptor source for this set is a man aged 18 to 29 in good health.

This chain uses TRBV7-3 with TRBJ2-3; D uncertain. This CDR3 comprises 13 residues. V shed 1 base and J shed 2 bases, with 4 bases lying between them. Germline V gene sequence: CDR1 SGHTA, CDR2 FQGTGA. The CDR3 loop reads CASSLISTDTQYF. CDR3 sequence (DNA): TGTGCCAGCAGCTTAATCTCCACAGATACGCAGTATTTT. Drawing the rest from reference TRBV7-3 and TRBJ2-3, the complete variable domain is GAGVSQTPSNKVTEKGKYVELRCDPISGHTALYWYRQSLGQGPEFLIYFQGTGAADDSGLPNDRFFAVRPEGSVSTLKIQRTERGDSAVYLCASSLISTDTQYFGPGTRLTVL.

V and J are TRBV5-1 and TRBJ1-1, with 8 bases matching TRBD1. The CDR3 is 14 amino acids. Trimming cost V 2 bases and J 4 bases; bases outside gene matches: 4. In germline, CDR1 is SGHRS, CDR2 YFSETQ. The CDR3 region is CASSLSTGATEAFF. CDR3 in DNA: TGCGCCAGCAGCTTATCGACAGGGGCCACTGAAGCTTTCTTT.

This chain uses TRBV19 with TRBJ2-2; D remains ambiguous. Germline CDR1 and CDR2: LNHDA and SQIVND (reference sequence). V was clipped by 1 base and J by 7 bases, with 4 bases between them. The CDR3 runs 12 residues. CDR3 sequence: CASSIGGGELFF. The CDR3 DNA sequence: TGTGCCAGTAGTATAGGCGGCGGGGAGCTGTTTTTT.

As to this clone: This specimen includes other DNA sequences encoding the same CDR3. The CDR3 is CASSVDRGEQYF. For the CDR3, the DNA is TGTGCCAGCAGCGTTGACAGGGGCGAGCAGTACTTC. V and J are TRBV9 and TRBJ2-7; 8 positions agree with TRBD1. The J segment lost 6 bases and the V segment lost 2 bases, leaving 1 base of the junction unmatched. Per germline, CDR1 SGDLS and CDR2 YYNGEE. The CDR3 loop spans 12 amino acids.

Regarding this clone: The germline gene is not matched at one end of the junction; a read error may be the cause. The V gene is TRBV7-7, the J gene TRBJ2-1; 13 bases line up with TRBD2. Germline assignment: CDR1 SSHAT and CDR2 FNYEAQ (reference sequence). CDR3 length: 15 residues. CDR3 protein: CASSFRLAGGDEQFF. The CDR3 nucleotides read TGTGCTAGCAGCTTCAGACTAGCGGGGGGTGATGAGCAGTTCTTC. The whole variable domain, filled in from reference TRBV7-7 and TRBJ2-1, reads GAGVSQSPRYKVTKRGQDVTLRCDPISSHATLYWYQQALGQGPEFLTYFNYEAQPDKSGLPSDRFSAERPEGSISTLTIQRTEQRDSAMYRCASSFRLAGGDEQFFGPGTRLTVL.

The CDR3: CASSQDPSSSQTQYF. CDR3 nucleotides: TGCGCCAGCAGCCAGGACCCTTCATCGAGCCAGACCCAGTACTTC. V gene TRBV5-1 combines with J gene TRBJ2-5, with no clear D. The length of the CDR3 is 15 residues. The germline CDR1 and CDR2 sequences are SGHRS and YFSETQ. Trimming cost V 4 bases and J 6 bases, with 19 bases left between them.

V is TRBV9 and J is TRBJ2-3; maybe TRBD1 (5 bases). The CDR3 covers 15 residues. Looked up from germline, CDR1 is SGDLS and CDR2 is YYNGEE. Trimming left V 4 bases short and J 8 bases short, with 20 bases between. CDR3 DNA sequence: TGTGCCAGCAGCCCCCCCGCGCAGGGTATTCCTACGCAGTATTTT. Protein product: CASSPPAQGIPTQYF.

A note on this clone: Other DNA sequences in the same sample also yield this CDR3. The chain uses TRBV5-1 and TRBJ1-4; D not certain. Germline V gene data show CDR1 as SGHRS and CDR2 as YFSETQ. V was cut by 2 bases and J by 5 bases, with 10 bases left in between. The CDR3 contains 14 residues. Here the CDR3 reads CASSLTGTNEKLFF. The CDR3 DNA sequence: TGCGCCAGCAGCTTAACGGGTACAAATGAAAAACTGTTTTTT.

This clone was counted a single time. V is TRBV5-1 and J is TRBJ2-2; D might be TRBD1 or TRBD2, each matching 5 bases. Germline V gene data show CDR1 as SGHRS and CDR2 as YFSETQ. The CDR3 contains 16 residues. V was shortened by 4 bases and J by 1 base, with 14 bases between the two germline ends. The CDR3 DNA follows: TGCGCCAGCAGCAGAACCGGGACCGAGAACACCGGGGAGCTGTTTTTT. Residues: CASSRTGTENTGELFF.

The V and J genes are TRBV5-1 and TRBJ2-1; the D gene could be TRBD1 or TRBD2 (5 bases each). The CDR3 length is 14 residues. The germline CDR1 and CDR2 sequences are SGHRS and YFSETQ. Deletions cut 3 bases from V and 2 bases from J, with 9 bases between. CDR3 loop: CASSSGRAYNEQFF. CDR3 sequence (DNA): TGCGCCAGCAGCTCGGGACGGGCCTACAATGAGCAGTTCTTC.

J is TRBJ2-6 and V is TRBV4-3, with 9 bases that match TRBD2. CDR1 LGHNA and CDR2 YSLEER come from the germline V gene. V was clipped by 0 bases and J by 0 bases; unmatched bases: 9. This CDR3 contains 20 residues. The CDR3 nucleotides read TGCGCCAGCAGCCAAGAACCACTAGCGGGTGGAAACTCTGGGGCCAACGTCCTGACTTTC. Translation gives CASSQEPLAGGNSGANVLTF.

This chain connects TRBV30 to TRBJ2-7; 9 bases match TRBD1. This CDR3 spans 11 amino acids. Per the germline V gene, CDR1 is GTSNPN and CDR2 is SVGIG (reference sequence). V lost 3 bases and J lost 11; bases outside the gene matches: 5. The CDR3 sequence is CAWSTGGAEYF. The DNA of the CDR3 is TGTGCCTGGAGCACAGGGGGCGCGGAGTACTTC.

The chain couples TRBV18 to TRBJ2-2; a weak D match, TRBD2 (5 bases). The CDR3 consists of 13 residues. Germline V gene lookup returns CDR1 KGHSH and CDR2 LQKENI. V shed 3 bases and J shed 13 bases, with 15 bases lying between them. The CDR3 here is CASSPSDSRGLFF. Here the CDR3 DNA reads TGTGCCAGCTCACCTTCCGACTCCCGGGGGCTGTTTTTT.

This rearrangement joins TRBV9 to TRBJ1-5, with D tentatively TRBD1 (5 bases). V dropped 0 bases and J dropped 2 bases, with 15 bases sitting between them. Germline V gene sequence: CDR1 SGDLS, CDR2 YYNGEE. The CDR3 has 17 residues. CDR3 protein: CASSVVETVRGNQPQHF. The CDR3 DNA follows: TGTGCCAGCAGCGTAGTGGAGACAGTGAGGGGCAATCAGCCCCAGCATTTT.

The chain combines TRBV5-5 with TRBJ2-1, with D possibly TRBD2 on 5 matching bases. This CDR3 has 15 residues. Trimming took 0 bases from V and 0 from J, leaving 7 bases between them. Germline V CDR1 and CDR2: SGHKS, YYEKEE (reference sequence). The CDR3 sequence: CASSLDAGSYNEQFF. CDR3 in DNA: TGTGCCAGCAGCTTGGACGCGGGCTCCTACAATGAGCAGTTCTTC.

The genes are TRBV13 and TRBJ2-2; 12 bases map to TRBD2. Germline CDR1 PRHDT, CDR2 FYEKMQ (reference sequence). Trimming removed 3 bases from V and 4 bases from J; junction bases left unmatched: 6. This CDR3 has 17 amino acids. The CDR3 region is CASSFGLAGSATGELFF. DNA of the CDR3: TGTGCCAGCAGCTTTGGACTAGCGGGGAGCGCCACCGGGGAGCTGTTTTTT.

The rearrangement uses TRBV7-2 and TRBJ2-1; D may be TRBD1 (6 bases). Germline CDR1 is SGHTA and CDR2 is FQGNSA. V lost 5 bases, J lost 6 bases, and 17 bases lay in between. The CDR3 has 15 amino acids. CDR3 sequence: CASSPRGQQANEQFF. The CDR3 nucleotides read TGTGCCAGCAGCCCTCGTGGACAGCAAGCCAATGAGCAGTTCTTC.

This clone was detected ten times or more. V and J are TRBV6-5 and TRBJ2-6, with a weak D call TRBD1 (5 bases). V lost 2 bases and J 8 bases, leaving 10 bases between the germline ends. This CDR3 region has 14 residues. Germline V gene sequence: CDR1 MNHEY, CDR2 SVGAGI. The CDR3 reads CASSYGAVTNVLTF. In DNA, the CDR3 is TGTGCCAGCAGTTACGGGGCAGTCACCAACGTCCTGACTTTC.

This clone was seen only once. This chain connects TRBV19 to TRBJ2-7; D perhaps matches TRBD2 (6 bases). Germline loops: CDR1 LNHDA, CDR2 SQIVND (reference sequence). V dropped 6 bases and J dropped 0 bases, with 9 bases sitting between them. CDR3 length: 13 residues. The CDR3 spells CASRRDFSYEQYF. The CDR3 region has the DNA TGTGCCAGTAGAAGGGACTTCTCCTACGAGCAGTACTTC.

The chain links TRBV9 to TRBJ1-6; TRBD1 aligns across 10 bases. Trimming took 4 bases from V and 9 from J; bases not matched to a gene: 7. Germline V lookup: CDR1 SGDLS, CDR2 YYNGEE. CDR3 length equals 15 residues. The CDR3 DNA reads as TGTGCCAGCAGCCCCCGACAGGGGGCTGGTTCACCCCTCCACTTT. Its translation is CASSPRQGAGSPLHF.

A note on this clone: This specimen includes other DNA sequences encoding the same CDR3. This chain uses TRBV30 with TRBJ1-1, with D tentatively TRBD1 (6 bases). The germline CDR1 and CDR2 sequences are GTSNPN and SVGIG (reference sequence). The CDR3 sequence is 14 residues long. The V and J ends lost 0 bases and 1 base respectively, with 9 bases between them. CDR3 amino acids: CAWSVRGRNTEAFF. As DNA, the CDR3 is TGTGCCTGGAGTGTCAGGGGTCGGAACACTGAAGCTTTCTTT.